This T cell receptor beta chain was recorded in a study of shared clonotypes between healthy human individuals. Study as a whole: In total, the donors were a couple of women and a few men aged 18 to 49.

Sorted-subset replicate PCRs used about 200 ng of genomic DNA. This amount corresponded to about 30,000 T cell genomes. TCRdb keeps only in-frame clones here, not all; method: immunoSEQ multiplex PCR. This table has about 2.1 million clones, about 92% appearing once. Naive CD8 cells, CD45RO-negative and positively selected for CCR7, excluded terminally differentiated effector memory CD45RA+ cells. The V end was cut by 3 bases, the J end by 5 bases, with 13 bases between. CDR1 and CDR2 from the germline V gene are ENHRY and SYGVKD. The CDR3 sequence is 14 residues long. This receptor was obtained from a young man in good health. Some clones in this sample may be carry-over from other donors' samples. The chain uses TRBV10-3 and TRBJ2-5; no definite D call. What was sequenced was naive CD8+ T cells from PBMCs. CDR3 bases: TGTGCCATCAGTGACGCCCTTCGAAGGGAGACCCAGTACTTC. It is translated as CAISDALRRETQYF.